This passage covers 29 T cell receptor beta chains from one sample sequenced in a study of OX40 agonist ivuxolimab in advanced cancers. Profiling relied on immunoSEQ multiplex PCR, and the TCRdb table lists in-frame clones only, not all of them. The table records about 73,000 clones, about 92% of them present only once. Sequenced material: CD4+ or CD8+ T cells sorted from blood, taken in a trial of the OX40 agonist ivuxolimab. Receptor source: an adult with an advanced solid tumor such as melanoma, head and neck, liver or kidney cancer.

The chain uses TRBV11-2 and TRBJ2-7, with D possibly being TRBD1 or TRBD2 (5 bases each). The CDR3 is made up of 13 amino acids. Germline V gene lookup returns CDR1 SGHAT and CDR2 FQNNGV. The V and J ends lost 1 base and 2 bases respectively, with 6 bases between them. Written as DNA, the CDR3 is TGTGCCAGCAGCTTAGCGGGGCCCTACGAGCAGTACTTC. This sequence encodes CASSLAGPYEQYF.

The chain joins TRBV10-3 to TRBJ2-7; weak D call: TRBD1 (5 bases). The CDR3 contains 12 residues. V was cut by 10 bases and J by 3 bases, with 13 bases left in between. Germline V gene data show CDR1 as ENHRY and CDR2 as SYGVKD. CDR3 sequence reads: CATLQGNYEQYF. In nucleotides, the CDR3 is TGTGCCACTCTCCAGGGAAACTACGAGCAGTACTTC.

The chain employs TRBV27 and TRBJ1-2; no definite D call. There are 15 residues in the CDR3. Germline loops: CDR1 MNHEY, CDR2 SMNVEV (reference sequence). Trimming shortened V by 4 bases and J by 4 bases, and 16 bases separated the two germline ends. The CDR3 region has the DNA TGTGCCAGCAGTTCGCGGGTCAGAGGGAGCTATGGCTACACCTTC. This gives the protein CASSSRVRGSYGYTF.

The genes are TRBV6-5 and TRBJ1-5; D call uncertain. The CDR3 sequence is 13 residues long. From germline, CDR1 is MNHEY and CDR2 SVGAGI. V lost 2 bases, J lost 10 bases, and 12 bases lay in between. The DNA for the CDR3 is TGTGCCAGCAGTTACCACATCTCGGGTCCCCAGCATTTT. This codes for CASSYHISGPQHF.

The chain couples TRBV29-1 to TRBJ1-2, with D perhaps matching TRBD1 (5 bases). Trimming pared 2 bases from V and 2 bases from J, leaving 6 bases between. Looked up from germline, CDR1 is SQVTM and CDR2 is ANQGSEA. The CDR3 has 12 amino acids. The CDR3 coding sequence is TGCAGCGTTGAAAGACAGAACTATGGCTACACCTTC. Its translation is CSVERQNYGYTF. The full variable domain, with the rest looked up from reference TRBV29-1 and TRBJ1-2, is SAVISQKPSRDICQRGTSLTIQCQVDSQVTMMFWYRQQPGQSLTLIATANQGSEATYESGFVIDKFPISRPNLTFSTLTVSNMSPEDSSIYLCSVERQNYGYTFGSGTRLTVV.

The chain uses TRBV4-1 and TRBJ1-5; perhaps TRBD1 as D (5 bases). V was cut by 1 base and J by 6 bases, with 13 bases left in between. The germline V gene encodes CDR1 MGHRA and CDR2 YSYEKL. The CDR3 is 15 amino acids. The DNA for the CDR3 is TGCGCCAGCAGCCAAGTGGCGGGGGGAGGTCAGCCCCAGCATTTT. Protein: CASSQVAGGGQPQHF.

The rearrangement links TRBV11-2 to TRBJ1-1; possible D gene TRBD1, 5 bases. CDR1 SGHAT and CDR2 FQNNGV come from the germline V gene. The CDR3 is 14 amino acids. V lost 4 bases and J 1 base, leaving 10 bases between the germline ends. The CDR3 nucleotides are TGTGCCAGCAGCTCGGGACCTCCGAACACTGAAGCTTTCTTT. This gives the protein CASSSGPPNTEAFF.

The chain has TRBV29-1 and TRBJ2-1; 9 bases fit TRBD1. V shed 7 bases and J 5 bases; nucleotides not matched to a gene: 9. The germline V gene has CDR1 SQVTM and CDR2 ANQGSEA. This CDR3 spans 14 amino acids. The CDR3 region is CSGRPGQGDNEQFF. DNA for the CDR3: TGCAGCGGCCGCCCGGGACAGGGTGACAATGAGCAGTTCTTC.

The V and J genes are TRBV27 and TRBJ2-7; TRBD2 might be the D (7 bases). Germline V gene sequence: CDR1 MNHEY, CDR2 SMNVEV (reference sequence). V lost 6 bases and J 5 bases, leaving 14 bases between the germline ends. The CDR3 totals 13 residues. In DNA, the CDR3 is TGTGCCAGCAGCCTCGGGCGGGGGCACGAGCAGTACTTC. It yields the protein CASSLGRGHEQYF.

This clone was observed a handful of times. The chain combines TRBV19 with TRBJ2-7; D gene unclear. The CDR3 has 11 residues. V dropped 8 bases and J dropped 0 bases, with 5 bases sitting between them. Per the germline V gene, CDR1 is LNHDA and CDR2 is SQIVND (reference sequence). CDR3 sequence reads: CASPPSYEQYF. The CDR3 DNA reads TGTGCCAGTCCTCCCTCCTACGAGCAGTACTTC.

The J gene is TRBJ2-5, the V gene TRBV6-1; D may be TRBD2 (6 bases). Gene TRBJ2-7 matches the end of the DNA better, so the J call may be wrong. Germline CDR1 reads MNHNS; CDR2 reads SASEGT. The CDR3 contains 14 residues. The CDR3 nucleotides are TGTGCCAGCAGTCTGCCCTGGGGGGACTCCGAGCAGTACTTC. Translated: CASSLPWGDSEQYF.

This clone was found once. V and J are TRBV4-1 and TRBJ2-5; D is unresolved. V was trimmed by 6 bases and J by 2 bases, leaving 13 bases between them. The CDR3 length is 14 residues. Germline assignment: CDR1 MGHRA and CDR2 YSYEKL. Here the CDR3 reads CASSGFLTQETQYF. CDR3 nucleotide sequence: TGCGCCAGCAGTGGTTTCTTGACACAAGAGACCCAGTACTTC.

This clone turned up a few times. CDR3 DNA sequence: TGTGCCTGGAGTTCCCCGGGGTATCAGCCCCAGCATTTT. It yields the protein CAWSSPGYQPQHF. The chain has TRBV30 and TRBJ1-5; D remains unclear. Germline V gene data show CDR1 as GTSNPN and CDR2 as SVGIG (reference sequence). V lost 2 bases and J 5 bases, leaving 10 bases between the germline ends. The CDR3 is 13 residues long.

The chain employs TRBV5-6 and TRBJ1-5; weak D call: TRBD1 (5 bases). Trimming left V 4 bases short and J 1 base short, with 9 bases between. The CDR3 totals 14 residues. Germline-derived CDR1 and CDR2 are SGHDT and YYEEEE. CDR3 protein: CASSIGVSNQPQHF. DNA for the CDR3: TGTGCCAGCAGCATAGGGGTGAGCAATCAGCCCCAGCATTTT.

The chain links TRBV27 to TRBJ1-5; D is possibly TRBD1 (5 bases). V dropped 6 bases and J dropped 3 bases, with 18 bases sitting between them. The germline V gene has CDR1 MNHEY and CDR2 SMNVEV (reference sequence). The CDR3 consists of 16 residues. CDR3 sequence: CASRDNGGTPNQPQHF. In DNA form, the CDR3 reads TGTGCCAGCAGAGATAACGGGGGGACCCCCAATCAGCCCCAGCATTTT.

The chain is built from TRBV9 and TRBJ2-7, with a weak D call TRBD1 (6 bases). The V gene lost 0 bases and the J gene lost 2 bases, with 12 bases spanning the gap. Looked up from germline, CDR1 is SGDLS and CDR2 is YYNGEE. The CDR3 is 15 residues long. The CDR3 is CASSVEGHGTYEQYF. CDR3 in DNA: TGTGCCAGCAGCGTAGAGGGACACGGAACCTACGAGCAGTACTTC.

The J gene is TRBJ1-1, the V gene TRBV9; D not resolved. The CDR3 extends over 11 amino acids. Deletions cut 4 bases from V and 6 bases from J, with 7 bases between. Germline V gene sequence: CDR1 SGDLS, CDR2 YYNGEE. The CDR3 loop is CASSPQAEAFF. The CDR3 region has the DNA TGTGCCAGCAGCCCCCAGGCTGAAGCTTTCTTT. The complete variable domain, with remaining parts taken from reference TRBV9 and TRBJ1-1, reads DSGVTQTPKHLITATGQRVTLRCSPRSGDLSVYWYQQSLDQGLQFLIQYYNGEERAKGNILERFSAQQFPDLHSELNLSSLELGDSALYFCASSPQAEAFFGQGTRLTVV.

The CDR3 nucleotides are TGTGCCAGCAGTCCCACGGCAGGGGGGGATACTGAAGCTTTCTTT. Its protein product is CASSPTAGGDTEAFF. The genes are TRBV27 and TRBJ1-1; 7 bases align to TRBD1. The CDR3 length is 15 residues. Per the germline V gene, CDR1 is MNHEY and CDR2 is SMNVEV (reference sequence). Unmatched junction bases numbered 11, after V lost 5 bases and J lost 5 bases.

This chain connects TRBV5-4 to TRBJ2-1; 10 positions match TRBD2. Per germline, CDR1 SGHNT and CDR2 YYREEE (reference sequence). V was pared by 3 bases and J by 7 bases, with 10 bases of the junction left unmatched. The CDR3 consists of 16 residues. This chain's CDR3 is CASSSPGSGGANEQFF. CDR3 DNA: TGTGCCAGCAGCTCCCCGGGCAGCGGGGGGGCTAATGAGCAGTTCTTC. The variable domain in full, with the rest retrieved from reference TRBV5-4 and TRBJ2-1, is ETGVTQSPTHLIKTRGQQVTLRCSSQSGHNTVSWYQQALGQGPQFIFQYYREEENGRGNFPPRFSGLQFPNYSSELNVNALELDDSALYLCASSSPGSGGANEQFFGPGTRLTVL.

This chain connects TRBV13 to TRBJ2-1; possibly TRBD1 or TRBD2 for D (5 bases each). V was trimmed by 3 bases and J by 0 bases, leaving 12 bases between them. Per the germline V gene, CDR1 is PRHDT and CDR2 is FYEKMQ (reference sequence). The CDR3 has 16 amino acids. Here the CDR3 DNA reads TGTGCCAGCAGCTTCGTAGAGGGGAGCTCCTACAATGAGCAGTTCTTC. It codes for CASSFVEGSSYNEQFF.

The chain employs TRBV13 and TRBJ2-7, with 9 bases matching TRBD2. This CDR3 spans 16 amino acids. V lost 5 bases, J lost 4 bases, and 12 bases stayed unmatched. Germline V gene data show CDR1 as PRHDT and CDR2 as FYEKMQ (reference sequence). CDR3 loop: CASSPALAGVFYEQYF. As DNA, the CDR3 is TGTGCCAGCAGCCCCGCTTTAGCGGGGGTGTTTTACGAGCAGTACTTC. Combining the CDR3 with reference TRBV13 and TRBJ2-7 gives the whole variable domain AAGVIQSPRHLIKEKRETATLKCYPIPRHDTVYWYQQGPGQDPQFLISFYEKMQSDKGSIPDRFSAQQFSDYHSELNMSSLELGDSALYFCASSPALAGVFYEQYFGPGTRLTVT.

This clone appeared once. This chain joins TRBV13 and TRBJ1-5; possibly TRBD1 for D (6 bases). The germline V gene has CDR1 PRHDT and CDR2 FYEKMQ (reference sequence). This CDR3 has 13 amino acids. V was trimmed by 2 bases and J by 8 bases, leaving 10 bases between them. The CDR3 DNA follows: TGTGCCAGCAGCTTATCGGGGGCTGAGCCCCAGCATTTT. Translated: CASSLSGAEPQHF. Looking up the rest from reference TRBV13 and TRBJ1-5 gives the full variable domain: AAGVIQSPRHLIKEKRETATLKCYPIPRHDTVYWYQQGPGQDPQFLISFYEKMQSDKGSIPDRFSAQQFSDYHSELNMSSLELGDSALYFCASSLSGAEPQHFGDGTRLSIL.

This sequence joins TRBV9 and TRBJ2-2; D is uncertain. V lost 4 bases and J lost 0, with 16 bases in between. Germline V CDR1 and CDR2: SGDLS, YYNGEE. CDR3 length: 17 residues. Here the CDR3 reads CASSSAALVSNTGELFF. The CDR3 coding sequence is TGTGCCAGCAGCTCGGCAGCTCTGGTATCGAACACCGGGGAGCTGTTTTTT.

The sample holds one count of this clone. The chain carries TRBV18 and TRBJ2-7; D gene ambiguous. In germline, CDR1 is KGHSH, CDR2 LQKENI. Between the trimmed V and J ends, which lost 3 bases and 7 bases, there was a span of 10 bases. The CDR3 length is 12 residues. In DNA, the CDR3 is TGTGCCAGCTCACCGGGCTCCGGGGAGCAGTACTTC. Protein: CASSPGSGEQYF.

The V gene is TRBV7-8, the J gene TRBJ2-3, with TRBD2 as a possible D gene (6 bases). V lost 9 bases and J lost 3, with 25 bases in between. The length of the CDR3 is 17 residues. Germline V gene data show CDR1 as SGHVS and CDR2 as FQNEAQ. CDR3 nucleotides: TGTGCCAGTTTACCTGACCGGGCGGGGATGAGAACAGATACGCAGTATTTT. Translation gives CASLPDRAGMRTDTQYF.

The V and J genes are TRBV13 and TRBJ2-7; TRBD2 might be the D (5 bases). This CDR3 contains 12 residues. From germline, CDR1 is PRHDT and CDR2 FYEKMQ (reference sequence). The V end lost 3 bases, the J end lost 5 bases, and 8 bases lay between the germline ends. The CDR3 protein is CASSLTINEQYF. DNA of the CDR3: TGTGCCAGCAGCTTGACTATCAACGAGCAGTACTTC. The complete variable domain, with remaining parts taken from reference TRBV13 and TRBJ2-7, reads AAGVIQSPRHLIKEKRETATLKCYPIPRHDTVYWYQQGPGQDPQFLISFYEKMQSDKGSIPDRFSAQQFSDYHSELNMSSLELGDSALYFCASSLTINEQYFGPGTRLTVT.

This clone was observed a single time. CDR3 nucleotides: TGTGCTAGTAGACCCCCGGGTGCAACCTACGAGCAGTACTTC. Encoded protein: CASRPPGATYEQYF. V and J are TRBV12-5 and TRBJ2-7; D is unresolved. Trimming stripped 8 bases from V and 2 bases from J, with 16 bases between. The CDR3 is 14 amino acids. Germline loops: CDR1 LGHNT, CDR2 FRNRAP.

This chain links TRBV14 with TRBJ1-1, with D hard to call. Germline CDR1 SGHDN, CDR2 FVKESK. Trimming shortened V by 0 bases and J by 3 bases, and 5 bases separated the two germline ends. The CDR3 runs 13 residues. DNA for the CDR3: TGTGCCAGCAGCCAAGAGAGCCACACTGAAGCTTTCTTT. Translated, it gives CASSQESHTEAFF.

The V call is TRBV4-2, the J call TRBJ1-2; D might be TRBD1 (6 bases). Trimming cost V 1 base and J 8 bases, with 14 bases left between them. The length of the CDR3 is 14 residues. Germline values: CDR1 LGHNA, CDR2 YNFKEQ. CDR3 region: CASSQGGGLLGYTF. CDR3 in DNA: TGTGCCAGCAGCCAAGGGGGGGGGCTTTTAGGCTACACCTTC.